This TCR beta chain was captured by sequencing in a study of cytomegalovirus exposure and HLA in healthy donors. General study points: Indistinguishability led to the exclusion of some V segments, TRBV6-2 and TRBV6-3 included.

The study ran its PCR with 60 Vbeta and 13 Jbeta primers. Here immunoSEQ multiplex PCR was the method, and the copy in TCRdb shows in-frame clones only, minus some. The sample records approximately 200,000 clones, more than 60% being singletons. At sampling all donors were nominally healthy, likely with unrecorded immune exposures. The CDR3 runs to 14 residues. Looked up from germline, CDR1 is SEHNR and CDR2 is FQNEAQ (reference sequence). Concerning this clone: Its cognate antigen is unknown. Compared with germline, one end of the junction differs, possibly owing to a read error.

Sequenced: PBMCs. The sequence was obtained from a man aged 40-55 years in good health and CMV-seronegative. This chain connects TRBV7-9 to TRBJ1-1; D is undetermined. CDR3 loop: CSSSLVGQNTEAFF. In DNA form, the CDR3 reads TGTTCCAGCAGCTTAGTTGGCCAGAACACTGAAGCTTTCTTT.